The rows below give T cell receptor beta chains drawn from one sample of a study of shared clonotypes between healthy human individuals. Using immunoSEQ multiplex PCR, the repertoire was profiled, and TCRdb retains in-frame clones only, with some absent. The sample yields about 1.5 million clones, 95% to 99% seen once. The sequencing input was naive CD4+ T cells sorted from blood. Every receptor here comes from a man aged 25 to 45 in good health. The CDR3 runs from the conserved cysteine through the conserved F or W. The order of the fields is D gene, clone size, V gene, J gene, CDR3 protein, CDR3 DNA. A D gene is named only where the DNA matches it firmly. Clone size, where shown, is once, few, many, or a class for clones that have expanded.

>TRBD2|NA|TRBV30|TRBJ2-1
CAWSQGGSNNEQFF
TGTGCCTGGAGTCAGGGCGGGAGCAACAATGAGCAGTTCTTC
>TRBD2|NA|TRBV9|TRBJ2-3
CASSTPGGSMTDTQYF
TGTGCCAGCAGCACTCCGGGCGGGAGCATGACAGATACGCAGTATTTT
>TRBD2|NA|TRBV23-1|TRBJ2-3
CASSQSRGLAGGPSTDTQYF
TGCGCCAGCAGTCAATCGCGGGGACTAGCGGGAGGGCCCAGCACAGATACGCAGTATTTT
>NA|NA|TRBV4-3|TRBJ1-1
CASSPTWGTEAFF
TGCGCCAGCAGCCCGACCTGGGGCACTGAAGCTTTCTTT
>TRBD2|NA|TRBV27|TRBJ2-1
CASSFTSGRALWNEQFF
TGTGCCAGCAGTTTTACTAGCGGGAGGGCCTTATGGAATGAGCAGTTCTTC
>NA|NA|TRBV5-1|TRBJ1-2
CASSLEDGERGYTF
TGCGCCAGCAGCTTGGAGGATGGGGAGAGAGGCTACACCTTC
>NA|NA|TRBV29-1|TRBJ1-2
CSVTSGAHYGYTF
TGCAGCGTCACGTCGGGGGCACACTATGGCTACACCTTC
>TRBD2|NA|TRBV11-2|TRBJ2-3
CASSRTSGGFSSGTDTQYF
TGTGCCAGCAGCAGAACTAGCGGGGGATTTAGCAGTGGCACAGATACGCAGTATTTT
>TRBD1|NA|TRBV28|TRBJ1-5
CASSGTGDRGRIRNQPQHF
TGTGCCAGCAGTGGGACGGGAGACAGGGGGCGGATAAGGAATCAGCCCCAGCATTTT
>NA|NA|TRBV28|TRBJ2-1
CASSSVRHNEQFF
TGTGCCAGCAGTTCCGTTAGGCACAATGAGCAGTTCTTC
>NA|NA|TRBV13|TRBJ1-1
CASSLEYQNTEAFF
TGTGCCAGCAGCTTAGAGTACCAGAACACTGAAGCTTTCTTT
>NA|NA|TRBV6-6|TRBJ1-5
CASSYSTEHNQPQHF
TGTGCCAGCAGTTACTCGACGGAGCACAATCAGCCCCAGCATTTT
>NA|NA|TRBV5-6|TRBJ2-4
CASSITGPGEDIQYF
TGTGCCAGCAGCATTACGGGACCAGGGGAGGACATTCAGTACTTC
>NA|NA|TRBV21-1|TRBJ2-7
CASSQRGRIICLCEQYF
TGTGCCAGCAGCCAGCGGGGCCGGATCATCTGTCTCTGCGAGCAGTACTTC
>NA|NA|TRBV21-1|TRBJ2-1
CASSGPLGYNEQFF
TGTGCCAGCAGCGGACCTCTGGGATACAATGAGCAGTTCTTC
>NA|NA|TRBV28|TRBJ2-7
CASSFILTPYEQYF
TGTGCCAGCAGTTTTATACTTACCCCCTACGAGCAGTACTTC
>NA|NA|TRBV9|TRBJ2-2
CASSVGSANTGELFF
TGTGCCAGCAGCGTAGGTAGCGCGAACACCGGGGAGCTGTTTTTT
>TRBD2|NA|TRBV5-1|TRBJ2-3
CASSFAGGGDTQYF
TGCGCCAGCAGCTTCGCGGGAGGGGGAGATACGCAGTATTTT
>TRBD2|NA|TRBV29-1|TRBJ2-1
CSAGGSGESSYNEQFF
TGCAGCGCGGGGGGTAGCGGGGAGAGCTCCTACAATGAGCAGTTCTTC
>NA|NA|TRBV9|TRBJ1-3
CASSPQGSGNTIYF
TGTGCCAGCAGCCCGCAAGGCTCTGGAAACACCATATATTTT
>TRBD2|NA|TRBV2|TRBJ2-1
CASNGGRRANEQFF
TGTGCCTCGAACGGCGGGAGGCGGGCGAATGAGCAGTTCTTC
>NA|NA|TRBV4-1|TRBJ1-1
CASSRYINTEAFF
TGCGCCAGCAGCCGATACATAAACACTGAAGCTTTCTTT
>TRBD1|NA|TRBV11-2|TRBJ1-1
CASSLDPLRTGYKGTEAFF
TGTGCCAGCAGCTTAGATCCCCTTAGGACAGGGTATAAGGGCACTGAAGCTTTCTTT
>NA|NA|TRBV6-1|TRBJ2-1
CASTAEDQLQFF
TGTGCCAGCACCGCGGAAGATCAATTACAGTTCTTC
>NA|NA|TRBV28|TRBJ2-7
CASSLPTARASYEQYF
TGTGCCAGCAGTTTACCGACAGCTCGGGCCTCCTACGAGCAGTACTTC
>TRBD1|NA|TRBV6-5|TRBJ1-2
CASRRQGAGGYTF
TGTGCCAGCAGGCGACAGGGGGCTGGGGGCTACACCTTC
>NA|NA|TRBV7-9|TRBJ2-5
CASSRQGGETQYF
TGTGCCAGCAGTCGCCAGGGAGGAGAGACCCAGTACTTC
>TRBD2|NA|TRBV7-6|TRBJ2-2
CASSLNRAGNTGELFF
TGTGCCAGCAGCTTAAATAGAGCGGGAAACACCGGGGAGCTGTTTTTT
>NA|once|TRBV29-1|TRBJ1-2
CSVYTGSSGYTF
TGCAGCGTATATACAGGGAGTTCTGGCTACACCTTC
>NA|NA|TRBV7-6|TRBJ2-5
CASSLLTGEQETQYF
TGTGCCAGCAGCTTATTGACCGGGGAACAAGAGACCCAGTACTTC
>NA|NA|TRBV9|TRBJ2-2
CASSFSPGLLTGELFF
TGTGCCAGCAGCTTTTCCCCGGGACTGCTCACCGGGGAGCTGTTTTTT
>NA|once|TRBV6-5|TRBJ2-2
CASSYFVGTGELFF
TGTGCCAGCAGTTACTTCGTGGGCACCGGGGAGCTGTTTTTT
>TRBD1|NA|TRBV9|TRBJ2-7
CASSPRQGLYEQYF
TGTGCCAGCAGCCCCCGACAGGGGCTCTACGAGCAGTACTTC
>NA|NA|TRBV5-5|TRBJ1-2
CASSTAPGNYGYTF
TGTGCCAGCAGCACCGCCCCCGGGAACTATGGCTACACCTTC
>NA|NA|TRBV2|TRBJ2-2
CASSKGGPADGELFF
TGTGCCAGCAGCAAAGGAGGGCCGGCGGACGGGGAGCTGTTTTTT
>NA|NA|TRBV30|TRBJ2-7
CAWSVRLRRDEQYF
TGTGCCTGGAGTGTACGTCTACGCAGGGACGAGCAGTACTTC
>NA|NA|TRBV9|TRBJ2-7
CASSVSAGLTYEQYF
TGTGCCAGCAGCGTATCGGCGGGCCTTACCTACGAGCAGTACTTC
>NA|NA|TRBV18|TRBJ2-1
CASSPQSFSYNEQFF
TGTGCCAGCTCACCACAGAGCTTCTCCTACAATGAGCAGTTCTTC
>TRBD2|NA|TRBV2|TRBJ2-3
CASGGGLGYTQYF
TGTGCCAGTGGCGGCGGACTAGGCTATACGCAGTATTTT
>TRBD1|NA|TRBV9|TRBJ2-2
CASSVEGGVTGELFF
TGTGCCAGCAGCGTGGAAGGGGGCGTCACCGGGGAGCTGTTTTTT
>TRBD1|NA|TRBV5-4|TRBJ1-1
CASSGGQAVHTEAFF
TGTGCCAGCAGCGGGGGACAGGCAGTGCACACTGAAGCTTTCTTT
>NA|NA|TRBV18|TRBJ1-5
CASSPARGGGQPQHF
TGTGCCAGCTCACCAGCCAGGGGAGGGGGTCAGCCCCAGCATTTT
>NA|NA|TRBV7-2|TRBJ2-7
CASSWRDGAYEQYF
TGTGCCAGCAGCTGGCGGGACGGGGCCTACGAGCAGTACTTC
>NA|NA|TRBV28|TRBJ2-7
CASSPTGRYEQYF
TGTGCCAGCAGCCCGACAGGCCGCTACGAGCAGTACTTC
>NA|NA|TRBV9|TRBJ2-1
CASSADVRDYNEQFF
TGTGCCAGCAGCGCCGACGTGCGGGATTACAATGAGCAGTTCTTC
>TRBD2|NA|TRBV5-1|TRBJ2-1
CASILAYPSGGEQFF
TGCGCCAGCATTCTGGCATATCCTAGCGGGGGTGAGCAGTTCTTC
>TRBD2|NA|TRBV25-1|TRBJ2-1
CASSKTSGSGNNEQFF
TGTGCCAGCAGTAAGACTAGCGGGAGTGGTAACAATGAGCAGTTCTTC
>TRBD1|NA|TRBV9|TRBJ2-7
CASSSLGTGDYEQYF
TGTGCCAGCAGCAGCCTTGGGACAGGAGACTACGAGCAGTACTTC
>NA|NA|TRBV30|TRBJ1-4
CAWSVSLTDEKLFF
TGTGCCTGGAGTGTATCTCTGACGGATGAAAAACTGTTTTTT
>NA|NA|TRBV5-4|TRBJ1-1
CASSSGGVRPEAFF
TGTGCCAGCAGCTCCGGCGGGGTGCGCCCTGAAGCTTTCTTT
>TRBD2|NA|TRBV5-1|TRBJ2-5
CASSGREGRSETQYF
TGCGCCAGCAGCGGACGGGAGGGCCGTTCAGAGACCCAGTACTTC